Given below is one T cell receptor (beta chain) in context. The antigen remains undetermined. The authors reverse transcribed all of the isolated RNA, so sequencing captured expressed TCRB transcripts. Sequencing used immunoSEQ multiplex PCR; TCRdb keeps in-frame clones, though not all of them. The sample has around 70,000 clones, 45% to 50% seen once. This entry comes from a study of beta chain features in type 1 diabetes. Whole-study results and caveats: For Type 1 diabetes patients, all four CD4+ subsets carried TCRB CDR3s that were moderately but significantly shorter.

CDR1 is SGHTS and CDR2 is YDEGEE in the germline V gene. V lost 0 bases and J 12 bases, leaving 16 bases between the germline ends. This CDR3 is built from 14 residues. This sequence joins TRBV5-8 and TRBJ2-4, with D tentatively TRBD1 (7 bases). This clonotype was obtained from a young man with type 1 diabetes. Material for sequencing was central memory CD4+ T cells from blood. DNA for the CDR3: TGTGCCAGCAGCTTGGTTGCGGGACAGTCAGCTCAGTACTTC. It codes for CASSLVAGQSAQYF.